A single sample is the source of the 7 T cell receptor beta chains below, sequenced in a study of blood T cells in healthy people across ages. Through a sample-barcoded 5' primer and a J-beta primer mix, a second PCR was run for about 6 to 12 cycles. A single record per CDR3 protein comes from TCRdb applying MiXCR to the 5' RACE reads. The sample records fewer than 1,200,000 distinct CDR3 sequences, under 30% being singletons. The sample also formed part of further work on T cells of mothers and their children.

The sequenced sample consisted of blood. These receptors were collected from a girl aged 2-10 years in good health.

This clonotype was observed at least ten times. V usage is TRBV11-2 and J usage is TRBJ2-7, with unresolved D. The CDR3 sequence is 14 residues long. The germline gives CDR1 SGHAT, CDR2 FQNNGV. V gave up 0 bases and J gave up 1 base, with 7 bases separating them. CDR3 DNA: TGTGCCAGCAGCTTAGAGTACGGTTCCTACGAGCAGTACTTC. Translated: CASSLEYGSYEQYF.

This chain links TRBV10-3 with TRBJ2-5; 13 nucleotides line up with TRBD2. CDR1 and CDR2 from the germline V gene are ENHRY and SYGVKD. This CDR3 comprises 16 residues. The trim removed 0 bases at V and 2 bases at J, leaving 0 bases unmatched. The CDR3 DNA reads TGTGCCATCAGTGAGTCGGGACTAGCGGGACAAGAGACCCAGTACTTC. It translates to CAISESGLAGQETQYF.

The J gene is TRBJ2-2, the V gene TRBV20-1; 9 bases align to TRBD1. The V gene end was trimmed by 3 bases and the J gene end by 8 bases; junction bases not matched to a gene: 7. The CDR3 sequence is 14 residues long. Germline V CDR1 and CDR2: DFQATT, SNEGSKA (reference sequence). The CDR3 DNA is TGCAGTGCTAGGGGGGACAGGGTACCTGGGGAGCTGTTTTTT. Protein: CSARGDRVPGELFF.

The chain couples TRBV29-1 to TRBJ2-7; TRBD1 matches 10 bases. V gave up 5 bases and J gave up 6 bases; unmatched junction bases: 4. The CDR3 extends over 12 amino acids. CDR1 and CDR2 (germline): SQVTM, ANQGSEA. CDR3 nucleotides: TGCAGCGTTCGGACAGGGGGTGTCGAGCAGTACTTC. Translation: CSVRTGGVEQYF.

This chain joins TRBV12-3 or TRBV12-4 and TRBJ2-1; D gene ambiguous. The DNA matches TRBJ2-7 better at its end, which makes the J call doubtful. CDR3 length: 12 amino acids. The CDR3 DNA reads as TGTGCCAGCCAAGGACGAACTTACGAGCAGTACTTC. Translated, it gives CASQGRTYEQYF.

Only a few counts were recorded for this clonotype. The genes are TRBV25-1 and TRBJ1-1; D gene ambiguous. Germline CDR1 MGHDK, CDR2 SYGVNS. The CDR3 consists of 14 residues. Trimming stripped 2 bases from V and 1 base from J, with 8 bases between. The CDR3 reads CASSEIDGNTEAFF. For the CDR3, the DNA is TGTGCCAGCAGTGAAATTGACGGGAACACTGAAGCTTTCTTT.

This clonotype occurred a few times. The V and J genes are TRBV9 and TRBJ2-4; TRBD1 might be the D (8 bases). The CDR3 runs 15 residues. The V gene's germline CDR1 is SGDLS and CDR2 YYNGEE. V was cut by 2 bases and J by 9 bases, with 18 bases left in between. In nucleotides, the CDR3 is TGTGCCAGCAGCGTCGAAGTGACAGGGGAGGGCATTCAGTACTTC. It specifies CASSVEVTGEGIQYF.